Listed below are T cell receptor beta chains from one sample, sequenced in a study of cytomegalovirus exposure and HLA in healthy donors. The method was immunoSEQ multiplex PCR; TCRdb's version includes in-frame clones alone and lacks a portion of them. The sample has about 200,000 clones; approximately 80% are singletons. The sample was PBMCs. The origin of the receptors is a girl aged 2-10 years in good health and CMV-seronegative. Both conserved end residues are part of each CDR3. A D gene is named only where the DNA matches it firmly. Where a row states a size, it is once, few, many or the class of an expanded clone; other rows omit it.

>-|TRBV5-1|TRBJ1-1|-
CASSIQVQSEAFF
TGCGCCAGCAGCATACAGGTTCAGTCTGAAGCTTTCTTT
>TRBD1|TRBV10-3|TRBJ2-7|-
CAISWDRGSYEQYF
TGTGCCATCAGTTGGGACAGGGGGTCCTACGAGCAGTACTTC
>-|TRBV29-1|TRBJ1-1|few
CSVMRSAEAFF
TGCAGCGTTATGAGGTCGGCTGAAGCTTTCTTT
>-|TRBV9|TRBJ2-7|-
CASSASSGLSYEQYF
TGTGCCAGCAGCGCGTCCAGCGGGCTCTCCTACGAGCAGTACTTC
>-|TRBV19|TRBJ1-1|-
CASIGKGGTEAFF
TGTGCCAGTATTGGGAAGGGAGGCACTGAAGCTTTCTTT
>TRBD1|TRBV4-1|TRBJ2-5|-
CASSPRGGTEVEQETQYF
TGCGCCAGCAGCCCTAGGGGTGGGACAGAAGTTGAACAAGAGACCCAGTACTTC
>TRBD1|TRBV6-5|TRBJ1-2|-
CASSAGTGGVYGYTF
TGTGCCAGCAGCGCGGGGACAGGGGGAGTCTATGGCTACACCTTC
>-|TRBV4-1|TRBJ1-2|-
CASSQDRSRNYGYTF
TGCGCCAGCAGCCAAGATCGTAGCCGTAACTATGGCTACACCTTC
>-|TRBV18|TRBJ1-1|-
CASSPIIQGKANTEAFF
TGTGCCAGCTCACCAATAATCCAGGGGAAAGCGAACACTGAAGCTTTCTTT
>-|TRBV4-1|TRBJ1-2|once
CASSQPGHPNYGYTF
TGCGCCAGCAGCCAACCGGGACACCCTAACTATGGCTACACCTTC
>TRBD1|TRBV19|TRBJ2-6|-
CASRQAGGAAGANVLTF
TGTGCCAGTAGGCAGGCAGGGGGCGCAGCTGGGGCCAACGTCCTGACTTTC
>TRBD1|TRBV14|TRBJ2-3|-
CASGQGRTDTQYF
TGTGCCAGCGGACAGGGGCGCACAGATACGCAGTATTTT
>-|TRBV7-2|TRBJ1-1|-
CASSPPGTLNTEAFF
TGTGCCAGCAGCCCTCCCGGGACACTGAACACTGAAGCTTTCTTT
>-|TRBV2|TRBJ1-1|-
CASSETGKTQKAFF
TGTGCCAGCAGTGAGACGGGAAAAACCCAAAAAGCTTTCTTT
>-|TRBV6-5|TRBJ1-1|few
CASSWGGPPMNTEAFF
TGTGCCAGCAGTTGGGGGGGGCCACCCATGAACACTGAAGCTTTCTTT
>TRBD1|TRBV5-6|TRBJ1-2|few
CASSIQGGRNYGYTF
TGTGCCAGCAGCATACAGGGGGGACGAAACTATGGCTACACCTTC
>TRBD1|TRBV25-1|TRBJ2-2|-
CASSESGRGQVGELFF
TGTGCCAGCAGTGAATCCGGCAGGGGGCAGGTCGGGGAGCTGTTTTTT
>-|TRBV5-6|TRBJ2-7|-
CASSPSSWVNYAGSYEQYF
TGTGCCAGCAGCCCCTCCAGCTGGGTGAATTATGCGGGCTCCTACGAGCAGTACTTC
>-|TRBV2|TRBJ2-5|-
CASQILPRETQYF
TGTGCCAGCCAAATCCTACCCAGGGAGACCCAGTACTTC
>-|TRBV4-1|TRBJ1-2|-
CASRPSEGGNYGYTF
TGCGCCAGCAGACCATCGGAGGGGGGGAACTATGGCTACACCTTC
>TRBD1|TRBV7-9|TRBJ1-1|-
CASSAGQEGITEAFF
TGTGCCAGCAGCGCCGGACAGGAGGGGATCACTGAAGCTTTCTTT
>-|TRBV9|TRBJ2-2|-
CASSETPFSGGELFF
TGTGCCAGCAGCGAAACCCCATTCTCAGGCGGGGAGCTGTTTTTT
>-|TRBV19|TRBJ2-3|once
CASSITLATDTQYF
TGTGCCAGTAGTATAACGCTAGCCACAGATACGCAGTATTTT
>-|TRBV19|TRBJ1-2|-
CASSGLGGYGYTF
TGTGCCAGTAGCGGACTGGGAGGCTATGGCTACACCTTC
>-|TRBV4-1|TRBJ2-7|-
CASSAGERAYEQYF
TGCGCCAGCAGCGCCGGAGAGCGAGCCTACGAGCAGTACTTC
>-|TRBV5-8|TRBJ2-7|-
CASSLVGRSIDEQYF
TGTGCCAGCAGCTTGGTCGGCAGGTCAATTGACGAGCAGTACTTC
>-|TRBV5-6|TRBJ1-4|-
CASSRDATNEKLFF
TGTGCCAGCAGCCGAGATGCAACTAATGAAAAACTGTTTTTT
>TRBD1|TRBV7-3|TRBJ2-7|-
CASSLSRDSHSYEQYF
TGTGCCAGCAGCCTAAGTAGGGACAGCCACTCCTACGAGCAGTACTTC
>TRBD1|TRBV6-5|TRBJ2-2|-
CASKWTGTRELFF
TGTGCCAGCAAATGGACAGGGACCAGGGAGCTGTTTTTT
>TRBD1|TRBV11-2|TRBJ1-2|-
CASSSVTGTDIFYGYTF
TGTGCCAGCAGCTCAGTCACCGGGACAGATATTTTCTATGGCTACACCTTC
>TRBD1|TRBV10-3|TRBJ1-4|-
CATRGQGTTNEKLFF
TGTGCCACGAGGGGACAGGGAACAACTAATGAAAAACTGTTTTTT
>-|TRBV2|TRBJ1-1|once
CASSVLALFSLNTEAFF
TGTGCCAGCAGCGTATTGGCCTTGTTTTCTTTGAACACTGAAGCTTTCTTT
>-|TRBV21-1|TRBJ1-1|-
CASSTRLDRELVRATEAFF
TGTGCCAGCAGCACCCGATTGGACAGGGAGTTAGTTCGGGCCACTGAAGCTTTCTTT
>-|TRBV5-1|TRBJ2-7|-
CASSLVSSISEQYF
TGCGCCAGCAGCTTGGTGTCTAGCATCTCCGAGCAGTACTTC
>-|TRBV5-4|TRBJ1-1|-
CASSLGGLGAFF
TGTGCCAGCAGCTTGGGGGGCTTGGGAGCTTTCTTT
>-|TRBV7-9|TRBJ2-5|-
CASSLPQGQETQYF
TGTGCCAGCAGCTTGCCGCAGGGACAAGAGACCCAGTACTTC
>-|TRBV19|TRBJ1-1|once
CASSILDSNTEAFF
TGTGCCAGTAGTATTCTCGACAGCAACACTGAAGCTTTCTTT
>-|TRBV10-2|TRBJ1-3|-
CASSESAPGNLYTIYF
TGCGCCAGCAGTGAGTCGGCCCCCGGGAACTTGTACACCATATATTTT
>TRBD1|TRBV9|TRBJ1-4|-
CASSTGQGGGEKLFF
TGTGCCAGCAGCACTGGACAGGGGGGTGGTGAAAAACTGTTTTTT
>-|TRBV7-6|TRBJ1-1|-
CASSPRGNIGAFF
TGTGCCAGCAGCCCAAGAGGGAACATAGGAGCTTTCTTT
>-|TRBV10-3|TRBJ2-7|-
CAISESEFYEQYF
TGTGCCATCAGTGAGTCAGAGTTTTACGAGCAGTACTTC
>-|TRBV6-6|TRBJ2-1|-
CATGIYNEQFF
TGTGCGACCGGGATCTACAATGAGCAGTTCTTC
>TRBD2|TRBV14|TRBJ2-6|-
CASSQDRSKTGGQDSGANVLTF
TGTGCCAGCAGCCAAGATCGGTCAAAAACGGGGGGTCAAGACTCTGGGGCCAACGTCCTGACTTTC
>-|TRBV18|TRBJ1-2|few
CASSPTTGYGYTF
TGTGCCAGCTCCCCAACGACAGGCTATGGCTACACCTTC
>-|TRBV29-1|TRBJ1-1|-
CSVGTGGTEAFF
TGCAGCGTAGGGACTGGCGGCACTGAAGCTTTCTTT
>-|TRBV5-1|TRBJ2-7|-
CASSPSLRYEQYF
TGCGCCAGCTCCCCAAGCCTTCGATACGAGCAGTACTTC
>TRBD1|TRBV12-5|TRBJ2-5|-
CASGPNGTGSQETQYF
TGTGCTAGTGGCCCCAACGGGACAGGGTCGCAAGAGACCCAGTACTTC
>-|TRBV27|TRBJ2-7|-
CASGGHPEYEQYF
TGTGCCAGCGGGGGCCACCCGGAGTACGAGCAGTACTTC
>TRBD1|TRBV7-9|TRBJ1-3|-
CASTRGLGQGANSGNTIYF
TGTGCCAGCACCCGAGGGCTCGGGCAGGGGGCAAACTCTGGAAACACCATATATTTT
>TRBD2|TRBV29-1|TRBJ2-7|few
CSVAPRGGPYEQYF
TGCAGCGTTGCCCCCCGGGGGGGGCCTTACGAGCAGTACTTC
>TRBD1|TRBV19|TRBJ1-5|-
CASSGTGGGRGGNQPQHF
TGTGCCAGTAGTGGGACAGGGGGCGGGAGAGGTGGCAATCAGCCCCAGCATTTT
>-|TRBV4-1|TRBJ2-5|-
CASSQDLGGTLETQYF
TGCGCCAGCAGCCAAGATCTGGGGGGGACACTGGAGACCCAGTACTTC
>-|TRBV29-1|TRBJ2-1|-
CSVHATDYNEQFF
TGCAGCGTTCATGCGACAGACTACAATGAGCAGTTCTTC
>-|TRBV5-3|TRBJ2-7|-
CARSCGKGHPWGEQYF
TGTGCCAGAAGCTGTGGGAAGGGGCACCCCTGGGGAGAGCAGTACTTC
>-|TRBV2|TRBJ1-4|few
CASSGGHGPEKLFF
TGTGCCAGCAGTGGGGGCCATGGGCCTGAAAAACTGTTTTTT
>-|TRBV6-6|TRBJ2-6|few
CASSKSSGANVLTF
TGTGCCAGCAGTAAGAGCTCTGGGGCCAACGTCCTGACTTTC
>-|TRBV1|TRBJ2-1|-
CTSSQRPTSGGNNEQFF
TGCACCAGCAGCCAACGCCCCACTAGCGGGGGGAACAATGAGCAGTTCTTC
>-|TRBV7-9|TRBJ1-1|-
CASSPPTFTNTEAFF
TGTGCCAGCAGCCCCCCCACTTTTACTAACACTGAAGCTTTCTTT
>TRBD1|TRBV6-5|TRBJ1-1|few
CASSYGDRVTEAFF
TGTGCCAGCAGTTACGGTGACAGGGTAACTGAAGCTTTCTTT
>-|TRBV5-6|TRBJ2-7|-
CASSLFVTSYEQYF
TGTGCCAGCAGCTTGTTTGTCACATCCTACGAGCAGTACTTC